A selection of T cell receptor beta chains follows, all from one sample in a study of blood T cell repertoires in COVID-19. The repertoire was sequenced with immunoSEQ multiplex PCR; TCRdb's copy has only in-frame clones and lacks some. The sample yields over 55,000 clones, roughly 82% seen once. Source material: peripheral blood. The source is a woman between 55 and 75 years old with acute or convalescent COVID-19. Both conserved end residues are part of each CDR3. The D gene is left open where the match is weak. Rows may omit the clone size; those that give it use once, few, many or a size class.

J: TRBJ1-2
V: TRBV19
D: .
size: .
CDR3: CASSIEPQRTLNYGYTF
DNA: TGTGCCAGTAGTATAGAGCCACAGCGGACCCTTAACTATGGCTACACCTTC

J: TRBJ1-4
V: TRBV19
D: .
size: .
CDR3: CGIRGAINEKLFF
DNA: TGTGGCATCCGCGGGGCCATTAATGAAAAACTGTTTTTT

J: TRBJ2-5
V: TRBV6-1
D: .
size: .
CDR3: CASSETRETQYF
DNA: TGTGCCAGCAGTGAAACTAGGGAGACCCAGTACTTC

J: TRBJ2-2
V: TRBV7-7
D: .
size: once
CDR3: CASSTPGEGTGELFF
DNA: TGTGCTAGCAGTACCCCCGGGGAAGGCACCGGGGAGCTGTTTTTT

J: TRBJ1-2
V: TRBV3-1/TRBV3-2
D: .
size: once
CDR3: CASSLKGGDGYTF
DNA: TGTGCCAGCAGCCTAAAAGGAGGGGATGGCTACACCTTC

J: TRBJ2-4
V: TRBV18
D: .
size: .
CDR3: CASSPGQNKNIQYF
DNA: TGTGCCAGCTCACCAGGCCAGAACAAAAACATTCAGTACTTC

J: TRBJ2-7
V: TRBV6-5
D: TRBD2
size: .
CDR3: CASRVTSGIYEQYF
DNA: TGTGCCAGCAGAGTGACTAGCGGGATCTACGAGCAGTACTTC

J: TRBJ2-7
V: TRBV7-2
D: TRBD2
size: .
CDR3: CASSLKRDWRYEQYF
DNA: TGTGCCAGCAGCTTAAAGCGGGACTGGCGCTACGAGCAGTACTTC

J: TRBJ1-1
V: TRBV29-1
D: TRBD1
size: .
CDR3: CSVEKGAGTEAFF
DNA: TGCAGCGTTGAAAAGGGGGCAGGGACTGAAGCTTTCTTT

J: TRBJ1-5
V: TRBV19
D: TRBD1
size: .
CDR3: CASSIDTGQGQPQHF
DNA: TGTGCCAGTAGTATAGATACGGGACAGGGACAGCCCCAGCATTTT

J: TRBJ1-2
V: TRBV6-4
D: TRBD1
size: .
CDR3: CASSDGDRGFNYGYTF
DNA: TGTGCCAGCAGTGACGGGGACAGGGGATTTAACTATGGCTACACCTTC

J: TRBJ1-5
V: TRBV5-1
D: .
size: .
CDR3: CASGLVRTATYSNQPQHF
DNA: TGCGCCAGCGGACTGGTTCGGACAGCCACATATAGCAATCAGCCCCAGCATTTT

J: TRBJ2-2
V: TRBV9
D: .
size: once
CDR3: CASSVSLSGELFF
DNA: TGTGCCAGCAGCGTGAGCCTCTCCGGGGAGCTGTTTTTT

J: TRBJ1-5
V: TRBV10-3
D: .
size: .
CDR3: CAIRGDNNQPQHF
DNA: TGTGCCATCAGGGGGGACAACAATCAGCCCCAGCATTTT

J: TRBJ2-1
V: TRBV28
D: .
size: few
CDR3: CASSLSLTFEQFF
DNA: TGTGCCAGCAGTTTATCCCTCACTTTTGAGCAGTTCTTC

J: TRBJ1-6
V: TRBV28
D: TRBD1
size: .
CDR3: CATVAGGGNSPLHF
DNA: TGTGCCACAGTCGCAGGGGGCGGGAATTCACCCCTCCACTTT

J: TRBJ1-1
V: TRBV7-2
D: TRBD1
size: .
CDR3: CASSPTDRGRWTEAFF
DNA: TGTGCCAGCAGCCCCACGGACAGGGGGCGGTGGACTGAAGCTTTCTTT

J: TRBJ1-1
V: TRBV30
D: .
size: .
CDR3: CAWSREMNTEAFF
DNA: TGTGCCTGGAGTCGGGAGATGAACACTGAAGCTTTCTTT

J: TRBJ1-6
V: TRBV5-4
D: .
size: .
CDR3: CASSSTHSPLHF
DNA: TGTGCCAGCAGCTCTACCCATTCACCCCTCCACTTT

J: TRBJ1-2
V: TRBV6-5
D: .
size: .
CDR3: CASRSTDHYGYTF
DNA: TGTGCCAGCAGGTCGACAGATCACTATGGCTACACCTTC

J: TRBJ2-1
V: TRBV6-4
D: TRBD2
size: few
CDR3: CASSDRSSGGNEQFF
DNA: TGTGCCAGCAGTGACCGGTCTAGCGGGGGCAATGAGCAGTTCTTC

J: TRBJ1-1
V: TRBV7-9
D: TRBD1
size: .
CDR3: CASSPTGGDAEAFF
DNA: TGTGCCAGCAGCCCGACAGGGGGCGATGCTGAAGCTTTCTTT

J: TRBJ1-5
V: TRBV6-2/TRBV6-3
D: .
size: .
CDR3: CASSDPGQYSNQPQHF
DNA: TGTGCCAGCAGTGACCCAGGACAGTATAGCAATCAGCCCCAGCATTTT

J: TRBJ1-2
V: TRBV7-9
D: .
size: once
CDR3: CASSADSYGYTF
DNA: TGTGCCAGCAGCGCCGACAGCTATGGCTACACCTTC

J: TRBJ1-3
V: TRBV19
D: .
size: .
CDR3: CASRGNTIYF
DNA: TGTGCCAGCCGGGGAAACACCATATATTTT

J: TRBJ1-2
V: TRBV6-5
D: .
size: .
CDR3: CASIQGYHGYTF
DNA: TGTGCCAGCATACAGGGCTATCATGGCTACACCTTC

J: TRBJ1-1
V: TRBV10-2
D: .
size: few
CDR3: CASSESPRDTEAFF
DNA: TGCGCCAGCAGTGAGTCCCCCCGGGACACTGAAGCTTTCTTT

J: TRBJ2-4
V: TRBV19
D: TRBD2
size: few
CDR3: CASSTLGLAGKNIQYF
DNA: TGTGCCAGTAGTACCCTTGGACTAGCGGGGAAAAACATTCAGTACTTC

J: TRBJ1-3
V: TRBV5-6
D: .
size: .
CDR3: CASSFSGTGNTIYF
DNA: TGTGCCAGCAGCTTTAGCGGCACTGGAAACACCATATATTTT

J: TRBJ2-1
V: TRBV7-8
D: .
size: .
CDR3: CASSLAGFGSYNEQFF
DNA: TGTGCCAGCAGCTTAGCTGGATTCGGGTCCTACAATGAGCAGTTCTTC

J: TRBJ1-2
V: TRBV27
D: .
size: .
CDR3: CASRRTASNYGYTF
DNA: TGTGCCAGCAGGCGGACAGCCTCTAACTATGGCTACACCTTC

J: TRBJ1-5
V: TRBV12-5
D: TRBD1
size: .
CDR3: CASGLATGDFSNQPQHF
DNA: TGTGCTAGTGGCCTTGCCACAGGGGACTTTAGCAATCAGCCCCAGCATTTT

J: TRBJ2-7
V: TRBV5-1
D: .
size: .
CDR3: CASSSGQLSYEQYF
DNA: TGCGCCAGCAGCTCTGGACAGCTCTCCTACGAGCAGTACTTC

J: TRBJ2-7
V: TRBV5-6
D: TRBD1
size: .
CDR3: CASSLGTVFDEQYF
DNA: TGTGCCAGCAGCCTGGGGACAGTCTTCGACGAGCAGTACTTC

J: TRBJ2-3
V: TRBV2
D: .
size: .
CDR3: CASGGGDLTDTQYF
DNA: TGTGCCAGCGGCGGGGGCGACCTCACAGATACGCAGTATTTT

J: TRBJ1-3
V: TRBV7-7
D: TRBD1
size: once
CDR3: CASSQGGGNSGNTIYF
DNA: TGTGCCAGCAGCCAAGGAGGGGGCAATTCTGGAAACACCATATATTTT

J: TRBJ1-1
V: TRBV14
D: .
size: .
CDR3: CASSLLEATEAFF
DNA: TGTGCCAGCAGCCTCCTCGAGGCCACTGAAGCTTTCTTT